One sample yielded the 10 T cell receptor beta chains listed below, sequenced in a study of T cell responses to AZD1222 COVID-19 vaccine. Data came from immunoSEQ multiplex PCR; TCRdb stores just in-frame clones and leaves some out. This table has about 70,000 clones, 85% appearing once. The sequenced sample was peripheral blood, obtained on day 0 of AZD1222 vaccination. The receptors derive from an adult in good health.

This rearrangement joins TRBV5-6 to TRBJ2-7; perhaps D is TRBD1 or TRBD2 (5 bases each). V lost 1 base and J 4 bases, leaving 18 bases between the germline ends. In germline, CDR1 is SGHDT, CDR2 YYEEEE. CDR3 length: 16 residues. The DNA of the CDR3 is TGTGCCAGCAGCTTGTGGGGGAGCCCCGGGCGGTACGAGCAGTACTTC. Translation gives CASSLWGSPGRYEQYF.

Remarks on this clone: This specimen includes other DNA sequences encoding the same CDR3. The chain carries TRBV7-9 and TRBJ2-3; D unclear. Trimming took off 4 bases at V and 0 bases at J, with 8 bases between the two ends. This CDR3 region has 14 residues. CDR1 is SEHNR and CDR2 is FQNEAQ in the germline V gene (reference sequence). The CDR3 loop is CASSSRTSTDTQYF. Here the CDR3 DNA reads TGTGCCAGCAGCTCGCGCACTAGCACAGATACGCAGTATTTT.

The V gene is TRBV15, the J gene TRBJ2-3, with 7 bases identical to TRBD1. V shed 3 bases, J shed 4 bases, and the junction held 4 bases outside the gene matches. Germline assignment: CDR1 LNHNV and CDR2 YYDKDF (reference sequence). The CDR3 contains 14 residues. DNA for the CDR3: TGTGCCACCAGCAGGGACAGGAGCCCAGATACGCAGTATTTT. Its translation: CATSRDRSPDTQYF.

The chain carries TRBV10-3 and TRBJ1-2, with D hard to call. This CDR3 comprises 15 residues. V was shortened by 5 bases and J by 2 bases, with 15 bases between the two germline ends. Germline V gene data show CDR1 as ENHRY and CDR2 as SYGVKD. The CDR3 nucleotides read TGTGCCATCAGTCCTGAGGTAACGGGGAACTATGGCTACACCTTC. Its protein product is CAISPEVTGNYGYTF.

The chain uses TRBV6-6 and TRBJ2-1; 14 nucleotides line up with TRBD2. The J segment lost 4 bases and the V segment lost 6 bases, leaving 5 bases of the junction unmatched. The germline CDR1 and CDR2 sequences are MNHNY and SVGAGI (reference sequence). The CDR3 has 16 residues. Here the CDR3 reads CASRSGLAGAYNEQFF. CDR3 sequence (DNA): TGTGCCAGCAGATCGGGACTAGCGGGGGCTTACAATGAGCAGTTCTTC.

The rearrangement joins TRBV5-1 to TRBJ2-1; 7 nucleotides agree with TRBD2. V lost 2 bases and J lost 6; bases outside the gene matches: 5. Germline V CDR1 and CDR2: SGHRS, YFSETQ. The CDR3 loop spans 14 amino acids. This CDR3 is CASSLMGEGNEQFF. DNA of the CDR3: TGCGCCAGCAGCTTAATGGGGGAGGGCAATGAGCAGTTCTTC.

This rearrangement joins TRBV3-1 (or the pseudogene TRBV3-2) to TRBJ2-7; D call uncertain. The CDR3 sequence is 12 residues long. The germline V gene encodes CDR1 LGHDT and CDR2 YNNKEL (reference sequence). Trimming removed 4 bases at V and 2 bases at J, with 6 bases between. CDR3 sequence (DNA): TGTGCCAGCAGCCGTGCCGCCTACGAGCAGTACTTC. Amino acids: CASSRAAYEQYF.

The chain recombines TRBV7-9 with TRBJ2-7, with 8 bases that match TRBD1. There are 15 residues in the CDR3. The V segment lost 2 bases and the J segment 7 bases; nucleotides outside the gene matches: 10. From germline, CDR1 is SEHNR and CDR2 FQNEAQ (reference sequence). In DNA, the CDR3 is TGTGCCAGCAGCTTAAACAGGGACAGGACAGGGGAGCAGTACTTC. Its protein is CASSLNRDRTGEQYF.

The chain links TRBV29-1 to TRBJ1-2, with D possibly matching TRBD1 (6 bases). The CDR3 totals 13 residues. V lost 3 bases and J lost 6, with 14 bases in between. The V gene's germline CDR1 is SQVTM and CDR2 ANQGSEA. The CDR3 coding sequence is TGCAGCGTTGACTCCTCGGGGGGCCATGGCTACACCTTC. Amino acid sequence: CSVDSSGGHGYTF.

The V call is TRBV3-1 (or the pseudogene TRBV3-2), the J call TRBJ2-2; 10 positions match TRBD1. In germline, CDR1 is LGHDT, CDR2 YNNKEL (reference sequence). V was clipped by 7 bases and J by 4 bases; unmatched bases: 9. The CDR3 runs 16 residues. CDR3 loop: CASKHGGQGSTGELFF. CDR3 coding DNA: TGTGCCAGCAAACATGGGGGACAGGGGAGCACCGGGGAGCTGTTTTTT.